This T cell receptor (beta chain) was observed in a study of beta chain features in type 1 diabetes. This clone showed up just once. Via CD45RO/CCR7/CD25/CD127/CD95/CD27, cells of the CD4+ naive, central memory, regulatory and stem cell-like memory subsets were sorted. Germline assignment: CDR1 SGHNT and CDR2 YENEEA. Trimming pared 9 bases from V and 1 base from J, leaving 15 bases between. The length of the CDR3 is 14 residues. The sequenced template was cDNA made from the entire isolated RNA. Assay: immunoSEQ multiplex PCR; the TCRdb copy retains only in-frame clones and omits some. The table has nearly 250,000 clones, roughly 14% seen once.

The TCR was taken from a middle-aged woman in good health. The sample taken for sequencing was naive CD4+ T cells from blood. The chain couples TRBV11-3 to TRBJ1-1, with D uncertain. CDR3 nucleotides: TGTGCCAGATTGCCATCCTCAGAGAACACTGAAGCTTTCTTT. Its protein product is CARLPSSENTEAFF.